The 7 T cell receptor beta chains presented below share a single source sample, sequenced in a study of radiotherapy plus CTLA-4 blockade in lung cancer. Sequencing was performed with immunoSEQ multiplex PCR; in TCRdb, only in-frame clones are kept and a portion is missing. This table has tens of thousands of clones, more than 70% appearing once. Here the sequenced sample was peripheral blood, taken from a patient treated with radiotherapy plus ipilimumab. These receptors were taken from a human donor with non-small cell lung cancer whose response to radiotherapy plus ipilimumab could not be evaluated.

This clone was counted once. The chain combines TRBV9 with TRBJ2-7, with D hard to call. Germline V CDR1 and CDR2: SGDLS, YYNGEE. The ends were cut back, 7 bases at V and 3 bases at J, with 20 bases in the middle. This CDR3 is built from 15 residues. CDR3 DNA: TGTGCCAGCGGAGAATACGGCGAGTGGGTCTACGAGCAGTACTTC. Its translation: CASGEYGEWVYEQYF.

This clone came up a few times. The rearrangement links TRBV5-6 to TRBJ1-1; D may be TRBD1 (5 bases). The CDR3 totals 14 residues. Trimming removed 0 bases at V and 3 bases at J, with 9 bases between. Germline values: CDR1 SGHDT, CDR2 YYEEEE. The DNA for the CDR3 is TGTGCCAGCAGCTTGGCCAGGGACTACACTGAAGCTTTCTTT. As protein: CASSLARDYTEAFF.

Only one count was recorded for this clone. The V gene is TRBV7-2, the J gene TRBJ2-3; D is possibly TRBD2 (6 bases). Trimming removed 3 bases at V and 2 bases at J, with 21 bases between. From germline, CDR1 is SGHTA and CDR2 FQGNSA. The CDR3 has 18 amino acids. In nucleotides, the CDR3 is TGTGCCAGCAGCTTCGGGACTGCCGTCGGGTTGAACACAGATACGCAGTATTTT. Translation: CASSFGTAVGLNTDTQYF. Full variable domain (rest looked up from reference TRBV7-2 and TRBJ2-3): GAGVSQSPSNKVTEKGKDVELRCDPISGHTALYWYRQSLGQGLEFLIYFQGNSAPDKSGLPSDRFSAERTGGSVSTLTIQRTQQEDSAVYLCASSFGTAVGLNTDTQYFGPGTRLTVL.

The chain joins TRBV23-1 to TRBJ2-7; no reliable D call. TRBV23-1 is reported as an ORF; its role is uncertain. Trimming took off 8 bases at V and 0 bases at J, with 8 bases between the two ends. The CDR3 extends over 12 amino acids. This chain's CDR3 is CASCQASYEQYF. Written as DNA, the CDR3 is TGCGCCAGCTGCCAGGCCTCCTACGAGCAGTACTTC.

The rearrangement joins TRBV9 to TRBJ2-1, with 7 bases that match TRBD1. The V gene's germline CDR1 is SGDLS and CDR2 YYNGEE. The J segment lost 5 bases and the V segment lost 3 bases, leaving 11 bases of the junction unmatched. CDR3 length: 16 amino acids. The CDR3 DNA reads TGTGCCAGCAGCGGAACCGGGACAGTGGTCAACAATGAGCAGTTCTTC. It translates to CASSGTGTVVNNEQFF.

The J gene is TRBJ1-2, the V gene TRBV5-1, with D perhaps TRBD1 (5 bases). The CDR3 length is 13 residues. Trimming stripped 4 bases from V and 4 bases from J, with 11 bases between. In germline, CDR1 is SGHRS, CDR2 YFSETQ. In nucleotides, the CDR3 is TGCGCCAGCAGCGCGGAGGGGACCTATGGCTACACCTTC. It encodes CASSAEGTYGYTF.

This clone was detected only a few times. V and J are TRBV5-1 and TRBJ2-7, with D unresolved. The V gene's germline CDR1 is SGHRS and CDR2 YFSETQ. Trimming took off 4 bases at V and 7 bases at J, with 12 bases between the two ends. This CDR3 comprises 12 residues. In nucleotides, the CDR3 is TGCGCCAGCAGCCTACCCATTGGTGAGCAGTACTTC. Its protein product is CASSLPIGEQYF.